This TCR beta chain was obtained from a study of T cells in Graves' hyperthyroidism and ophthalmopathy. General study results and limits: In the blood, most expanded thyroid clonotypes above 0.001 appeared as well. Ophthalmopathy could be told apart from stable hyperthyroidism with a 13 V-J model.

This clonotype appeared a few times. Its antigen remains unknown. Trimming removed 3 bases from V and 3 bases from J, with 8 bases in between. This CDR3 has 14 residues. The germline CDR1 and CDR2 sequences are MNHEY and SMNVEV (reference sequence). Amplified regions were TCR beta CDR3 sequences from RNA transcripts. With the HTBI primer set, the TCR CDR3 went through a first round of RT-PCR. TCRdb used MiXCR to reprocess the multiplex PCR reads, holding one entry per CDR3 protein. The repertoire holds about 600,000 distinct CDR3 sequences, 13% to 15% seen once, with around 7% in the top ten. Uncontrolled infection, other autoimmune disease, pregnancy or lactation excluded patients. Diagnoses were made from clinical symptoms, serum measures (thyroxine and TRAb), thyroid ultrasound and orbital computed tomography.

The chain employs TRBV27 and TRBJ1-4; D remains ambiguous. The source material was blood. The origin of this receptor is a woman aged 18-29 years with Graves' ophthalmopathy. The CDR3 DNA reads TGTGCCAGCAGTTTCGGCGGACCTAATGAAAAACTGTTTTTT. Translated: CASSFGGPNEKLFF.